The 11 T cell receptor beta chains given below trace back to one sample, sequenced in a study of blood T cell repertoires in COVID-19. Assay: immunoSEQ multiplex PCR; the TCRdb copy retains only in-frame clones and omits some. Here the sample spans over 130,000 clones, 70% to 90% being singletons. The sequenced material came from PBMCs or T cells enriched from blood (not recorded which). These receptors were obtained from a woman aged 45-60 years with acute COVID-19.

This clone turned up a few times. This rearrangement joins TRBV27 to TRBJ2-7, with TRBD1 identical over 8 bases. The length of the CDR3 is 16 residues. Germline CDR1 and CDR2: MNHEY and SMNVEV (reference sequence). With 6 bases clipped from V and 2 bases from J, the junction kept 12 bases outside the gene matches. The CDR3: CASRSKPGQVTYEQYF. CDR3 nucleotide sequence: TGTGCCAGCAGGTCAAAGCCGGGACAGGTCACCTACGAGCAGTACTTC.

This CDR3 is CASSLSGGYEQFF. CDR3 in DNA: TGTGCCAGCAGTTTATCGGGAGGTTATGAGCAGTTCTTC. The genes are TRBV27 and TRBJ2-1; possible D gene TRBD2, 6 bases. The CDR3 runs to 13 residues. Germline CDR1 reads MNHEY; CDR2 reads SMNVEV (reference sequence). V lost 0 bases, J lost 8 bases, and 8 bases lay in between.

This rearrangement joins TRBV7-3 to TRBJ2-1; no firm D call. Germline V gene lookup returns CDR1 SGHTA and CDR2 FQGTGA. The CDR3 totals 15 residues. Trimming removed 2 bases at V and 5 bases at J, with 13 bases between. The CDR3 region has the DNA TGTGCCAGCAGCTTACAGGTAGGCGCCAACAATGAGCAGTTCTTC. Protein: CASSLQVGANNEQFF.

This clone was seen a single time. The chain links TRBV12-3 or TRBV12-4 to TRBJ2-1; D gene uncertain. The V gene lost 6 bases and the J gene lost 10 bases, with 10 bases spanning the gap. The CDR3 has 11 amino acids. The CDR3 here is CASSTTTEQFF. The CDR3 region has the DNA TGTGCCAGCAGCACGACAACCGAGCAGTTCTTC.

The chain is built from TRBV3-1 (or the pseudogene TRBV3-2) and TRBJ2-3, with D perhaps TRBD2 (7 bases). CDR3 length: 18 residues. Germline V lookup: CDR1 LGHDT, CDR2 YNNKEL (reference sequence). V was clipped by 4 bases and J by 5 bases, with 25 bases between them. In DNA form, the CDR3 reads TGTGCCAGCAGCCCATCCTGGAACGGGGGGCATGCGGAAGATACGCAGTATTTT. Translated: CASSPSWNGGHAEDTQYF.

This clone was counted a single time. The chain joins TRBV5-1 to TRBJ1-1; D ambiguous. The CDR3 loop spans 13 amino acids. Trimming left V 1 base short and J 3 bases short, with 7 bases between. Germline CDR1 and CDR2: SGHRS and YFSETQ. The CDR3 coding sequence is TGCGCCAGCAGCTTGTCCGGGGACACTGAAGCTTTCTTT. Protein sequence: CASSLSGDTEAFF.

The rearrangement joins TRBV5-5 to TRBJ1-2, with a tentative D call TRBD1 (6 bases). V was cut by 2 bases and J by 2 bases, with 13 bases left in between. Germline V gene lookup returns CDR1 SGHKS and CDR2 YYEKEE (reference sequence). This CDR3 is built from 15 residues. The CDR3 region is CASSFRGYLNYGYTF. DNA of the CDR3: TGTGCCAGCAGCTTTAGGGGGTACTTGAACTATGGCTACACCTTC. Full variable domain (rest looked up from reference TRBV5-5 and TRBJ1-2): DAGVTQSPTHLIKTRGQQVTLRCSPISGHKSVSWYQQVLGQGPQFIFQYYEKEERGRGNFPDRFSARQFPNYSSELNVNALLLGDSALYLCASSFRGYLNYGYTFGSGTRLTVV.

The genes are TRBV4-1 and TRBJ2-2; 11 bases match TRBD2. Germline values: CDR1 MGHRA, CDR2 YSYEKL. J lost 6 bases, V lost 4 bases, and 10 bases had no gene match. The length of the CDR3 is 17 residues. The CDR3 spells CASSPDVSGRVPGELFF. Here the CDR3 DNA reads TGCGCCAGCAGCCCAGATGTTAGCGGGAGGGTTCCCGGGGAGCTGTTTTTT.

The V and J genes are TRBV30 and TRBJ1-2; D unresolved. This CDR3 region has 14 residues. Deletions cut 7 bases from V and 8 bases from J, with 23 bases between. Germline loops: CDR1 GTSNPN, CDR2 SVGIG (reference sequence). CDR3 bases: TGTGCCTCCTCACGCGGAGCCCCGACGCGAGGCTACACCTTC. Translating it yields CASSRGAPTRGYTF.

V gene TRBV4-1 combines with J gene TRBJ2-5, with 9 bases matching TRBD2. Looked up from germline, CDR1 is MGHRA and CDR2 is YSYEKL. CDR3 length equals 15 residues. The J segment lost 2 bases and the V segment lost 3 bases, leaving 4 bases of the junction unmatched. The CDR3: CASSQGLAEQETQYF. The CDR3 nucleotides read TGCGCCAGCAGCCAGGGACTAGCAGAACAAGAGACCCAGTACTTC.

V is TRBV9 and J is TRBJ2-2; D is unclear. The CDR3 consists of 12 residues. V was shortened by 1 base and J by 6 bases, with 4 bases between the two germline ends. Germline CDR1 reads SGDLS; CDR2 reads YYNGEE. The CDR3 nucleotides read TGTGCCAGCAGCGTAAGAGCCGGGGAGCTGTTTTTT. Translated: CASSVRAGELFF.